This T cell receptor beta chain originates from a study of blood T cells in healthy people across ages. The study, taken as a whole, reports: No one knew whether donors had CMV, which possibly confounded expanded clonotype changes. Strong correlation linked observed beta diversity and percent naive T cells.

Using a J-beta primer mix together with a sample-barcoded 5' primer, a second PCR was run for roughly 6 to 11 cycles. MiXCR, applied by TCRdb to the 5' RACE reads, yields one record per CDR3 protein. The sample shows more than 1 million distinct CDR3 sequences, roughly 45% of them seen only once. Healthy individuals of Caucasian origin from Russia, aged about 6 to 95, served as donors. Per-sample yields of isolated PBMCs were at least 7 million. Comment on this clonotype: Its antigen is not known.

The sequence was collected from a woman aged 55 to 70 in good health. The sample comprised blood.

CDR3 bases: TGTGCCAGCAGCGCCGGGAGTGGTGGCTACACCTTC. It is translated as CASSAGSGGYTF. The chain carries TRBV9 and TRBJ1-2, with D unclear. CDR3 length: 12 amino acids. CDR1 is SGDLS, CDR2 YYNGEE, per germline. V lost 3 bases and J 7 bases, leaving 10 bases between the germline ends.